These T cell receptor beta chains were read from a single sample in a study of graft-versus-host responses after intestinal transplantation. The table came from immunoSEQ multiplex PCR; TCRdb's copy has only in-frame clones and leaves some out. The sample has some 120,000 clones; 90% are singletons. For these TCRs, the target antigens are not known. The sequenced sample was unstimulated CD4+ T cells sorted from spleen or lymph node cells, obtained before intestinal transplant. Receptor source: a human donor who received an intestinal transplant. Both conserved end residues are part of each CDR3. A D gene is named only where the DNA matches it firmly. Only some rows state a clone size, as once, few, many or a class for expanded clones.

CDR3aa: CASMGVSPEKLFF
CDR3nt: TGTGCCAGCATGGGAGTCAGTCCGGAAAAACTGTTTTTT
abundance: .
j_gene: TRBJ1-4
v_gene: TRBV6-1
d_gene: .

CDR3aa: CASSFTGGPNQPQHF
CDR3nt: TGCGCCAGCAGCTTTACAGGGGGCCCTAATCAGCCCCAGCATTTT
abundance: .
j_gene: TRBJ1-5
v_gene: TRBV5-1
d_gene: TRBD1

CDR3aa: CASSLGQGGYTF
CDR3nt: TGTGCCAGCAGCCTGGGACAGGGTGGCTACACCTTC
abundance: few
j_gene: TRBJ1-2
v_gene: TRBV6-1
d_gene: TRBD1

CDR3aa: CSVKTTGGPSYEQYF
CDR3nt: TGCAGCGTTAAAACGACAGGGGGCCCCTCCTACGAGCAGTACTTC
abundance: .
j_gene: TRBJ2-7
v_gene: TRBV29-1
d_gene: TRBD1

CDR3aa: CASSPTSGYNSPLHF
CDR3nt: TGTGCCAGCTCACCCACCTCGGGGTACAATTCACCCCTCCACTTT
abundance: once
j_gene: TRBJ1-6
v_gene: TRBV18
d_gene: .

CDR3aa: CASSQQGNTEAFF
CDR3nt: TGTGCCAGCAGCCAACAGGGTAACACTGAAGCTTTCTTT
abundance: .
j_gene: TRBJ1-1
v_gene: TRBV7-3
d_gene: .

CDR3aa: CASSLEQNYGYTF
CDR3nt: TGTGCCAGCAGCTTAGAACAGAACTATGGCTACACCTTC
abundance: .
j_gene: TRBJ1-2
v_gene: TRBV7-2
d_gene: .

CDR3aa: CASTFNRDRNIQYF
CDR3nt: TGTGCCAGCACTTTCAACCGGGACAGAAACATTCAGTACTTC
abundance: .
j_gene: TRBJ2-4
v_gene: TRBV6-1
d_gene: TRBD1

CDR3aa: CASSFLAGPDTQYF
CDR3nt: TGTGCCAGCAGCTTTCTAGCGGGGCCAGATACGCAGTATTTT
abundance: .
j_gene: TRBJ2-3
v_gene: TRBV5-4
d_gene: TRBD2

CDR3aa: CASSEYGGQVPNEQFF
CDR3nt: TGTGCCAGCAGTGAGTACGGGGGACAGGTTCCCAATGAGCAGTTCTTC
abundance: .
j_gene: TRBJ2-1
v_gene: TRBV2
d_gene: TRBD1

CDR3aa: CASSSVGDTEAFF
CDR3nt: TGTGCCAGCAGCTCCGTAGGGGACACTGAAGCTTTCTTT
abundance: .
j_gene: TRBJ1-1
v_gene: TRBV7-9
d_gene: .

CDR3aa: CASRFGAGAQYEQFF
CDR3nt: TGTGCCAGCAGATTTGGAGCGGGGGCCCAGTATGAGCAGTTCTTC
abundance: .
j_gene: TRBJ2-1
v_gene: TRBV7-8
d_gene: TRBD2

CDR3aa: CASSPRDRGRGGEAFF
CDR3nt: TGTGCCAGCAGCCCGCGGGACAGGGGGCGAGGGGGTGAAGCTTTCTTT
abundance: .
j_gene: TRBJ1-1
v_gene: TRBV7-8
d_gene: TRBD1

CDR3aa: CASSLTAGQETQYF
CDR3nt: TGCGCCAGCAGCCTCACGGCAGGGCAAGAGACCCAGTACTTC
abundance: .
j_gene: TRBJ2-5
v_gene: TRBV5-1
d_gene: .

CDR3aa: CASSQKGTGEKLFF
CDR3nt: TGTGCCAGCAGCCAGAAGGGGACAGGGGAAAAACTGTTTTTT
abundance: .
j_gene: TRBJ1-4
v_gene: TRBV4-2
d_gene: TRBD1

CDR3aa: CASSLTGKETQYF
CDR3nt: TGTGCCAGCAGTTTGACAGGAAAAGAGACCCAGTACTTC
abundance: .
j_gene: TRBJ2-5
v_gene: TRBV28
d_gene: .

CDR3aa: CASSFPGAGGTDTQYF
CDR3nt: TGTGCCAGCAGCTTTCCAGGAGCGGGGGGCACAGATACGCAGTATTTT
abundance: .
j_gene: TRBJ2-3
v_gene: TRBV5-6
d_gene: TRBD2

CDR3aa: CSVEYPVRSYGYTF
CDR3nt: TGCAGCGTTGAATATCCGGTACGGAGCTATGGCTACACCTTC
abundance: .
j_gene: TRBJ1-2
v_gene: TRBV29-1
d_gene: .

CDR3aa: CASSPGQNTEAFF
CDR3nt: TGTGCCAGCTCACCGGGACAGAACACTGAAGCTTTCTTT
abundance: few
j_gene: TRBJ1-1
v_gene: TRBV18
d_gene: .

CDR3aa: CASSKGLAGTYNEQFF
CDR3nt: TGTGCCAGCAGCAAAGGACTAGCGGGAACCTACAATGAGCAGTTCTTC
abundance: .
j_gene: TRBJ2-1
v_gene: TRBV21-1
d_gene: .

CDR3aa: CASSWETSASGNEQFF
CDR3nt: TGTGCCAGCAGCTGGGAAACTAGCGCAAGCGGCAATGAGCAGTTCTTC
abundance: once
j_gene: TRBJ2-1
v_gene: TRBV7-9
d_gene: TRBD2

CDR3aa: CASRGAGETQYF
CDR3nt: TGTGCCAGCAGGGGGGCCGGGGAGACCCAGTACTTC
abundance: once
j_gene: TRBJ2-5
v_gene: TRBV2
d_gene: .

CDR3aa: CASTRTARGRNTEAFF
CDR3nt: TGTGCCAGCACCCGGACGGCCAGGGGGCGGAACACTGAAGCTTTCTTT
abundance: few
j_gene: TRBJ1-1
v_gene: TRBV5-6
d_gene: TRBD1

CDR3aa: CASSISPFTDTQYF
CDR3nt: TGTGCCAGTAGTATATCCCCCTTCACAGATACGCAGTATTTT
abundance: .
j_gene: TRBJ2-3
v_gene: TRBV19
d_gene: .

CDR3aa: CASSSPWTSGSRSYEQYF
CDR3nt: TGTGCCAGTAGTTCCCCCTGGACTAGCGGGAGTCGCTCCTACGAGCAGTACTTC
abundance: .
j_gene: TRBJ2-7
v_gene: TRBV19
d_gene: TRBD2

CDR3aa: CASSLSGLGETQYF
CDR3nt: TGTGCCAGCAGCTTATCAGGGCTTGGGGAGACCCAGTACTTC
abundance: .
j_gene: TRBJ2-5
v_gene: TRBV7-7
d_gene: .

CDR3aa: CASSFPLTSGSTGELFF
CDR3nt: TGTGCCAGCAGCTTCCCCCTTACTAGCGGGTCCACCGGGGAGCTGTTTTTT
abundance: .
j_gene: TRBJ2-2
v_gene: TRBV5-6
d_gene: TRBD2

CDR3aa: CASSPASGSGELFF
CDR3nt: TGTGCCAGCTCACCCGCTAGCGGATCCGGGGAGCTGTTTTTT
abundance: .
j_gene: TRBJ2-2
v_gene: TRBV18
d_gene: TRBD2

CDR3aa: CASSVEGLSYEQYF
CDR3nt: TGTGCCAGCAGCGTAGAGGGACTATCCTACGAGCAGTACTTC
abundance: .
j_gene: TRBJ2-7
v_gene: TRBV9
d_gene: TRBD2

CDR3aa: CAWSRQGAGEQYF
CDR3nt: TGTGCCTGGAGTAGACAGGGGGCGGGCGAGCAGTACTTC
abundance: .
j_gene: TRBJ2-7
v_gene: TRBV30
d_gene: TRBD1

CDR3aa: CASSRTGGGEQYF
CDR3nt: TGTGCCAGTAGTCGGACAGGGGGAGGCGAGCAGTACTTC
abundance: .
j_gene: TRBJ2-7
v_gene: TRBV19
d_gene: TRBD1

CDR3aa: CATSLELYNEQFF
CDR3nt: TGTGCCACTTCCCTCGAGCTCTACAATGAGCAGTTCTTC
abundance: .
j_gene: TRBJ2-1
v_gene: TRBV6-6
d_gene: .

CDR3aa: CASSYDSVNQPQHF
CDR3nt: TGTGCCAGCAGTTACGACAGTGTCAATCAGCCCCAGCATTTT
abundance: .
j_gene: TRBJ1-5
v_gene: TRBV6-5
d_gene: .

CDR3aa: CAASAFGENTEAFF
CDR3nt: TGTGCCGCTAGCGCGTTCGGGGAAAACACTGAAGCTTTCTTT
abundance: .
j_gene: TRBJ1-1
v_gene: TRBV15
d_gene: .

CDR3aa: CASSTHEGNTIYF
CDR3nt: TGTGCCAGCAGCACCCACGAGGGAAACACCATATATTTT
abundance: .
j_gene: TRBJ1-3
v_gene: TRBV9
d_gene: .

CDR3aa: CASSLGTGNQPQHF
CDR3nt: TGCGCCAGCAGCCTTGGGACAGGCAATCAGCCCCAGCATTTT
abundance: once
j_gene: TRBJ1-5
v_gene: TRBV5-1
d_gene: TRBD1

CDR3aa: CASSYAGTGAYEQYF
CDR3nt: TGTGCCAGCAGTTACGCGGGGACAGGGGCCTACGAGCAGTACTTC
abundance: .
j_gene: TRBJ2-7
v_gene: TRBV6-5
d_gene: TRBD1

CDR3aa: CAIAASDTQYF
CDR3nt: TGTGCCATCGCGGCCTCAGATACGCAGTATTTT
abundance: .
j_gene: TRBJ2-3
v_gene: TRBV10-3
d_gene: .

CDR3aa: CASSWTAQETQYF
CDR3nt: TGTGCCAGCAGTTGGACAGCCCAAGAGACCCAGTACTTC
abundance: .
j_gene: TRBJ2-5
v_gene: TRBV6-6
d_gene: .

CDR3aa: CASSEQTYEQYF
CDR3nt: TGTGCCAGCAGTGAACAGACCTACGAGCAGTACTTC
abundance: .
j_gene: TRBJ2-7
v_gene: TRBV6-1
d_gene: .

CDR3aa: CASRGTGQGLPYF
CDR3nt: TGTGCCAGCAGGGGGACCGGACAGGGCTTGCCGTACTTC
abundance: .
j_gene: TRBJ2-7
v_gene: TRBV13
d_gene: TRBD1

CDR3aa: CASSASGAASDTQYF
CDR3nt: TGCGCCAGCAGCGCTAGCGGGGCCGCCTCCGATACGCAGTATTTT
abundance: .
j_gene: TRBJ2-3
v_gene: TRBV5-1
d_gene: TRBD2

CDR3aa: CASSLNLARALGGETQYF
CDR3nt: TGCGCCAGCAGCTTGAATCTAGCAAGAGCCCTGGGGGGAGAGACCCAGTACTTC
abundance: .
j_gene: TRBJ2-5
v_gene: TRBV5-1
d_gene: .

CDR3aa: CSAIGSELFF
CDR3nt: TGCAGTGCCATCGGGTCGGAACTGTTTTTT
abundance: .
j_gene: TRBJ1-4
v_gene: TRBV20-1
d_gene: .

CDR3aa: CASSLGDRVYGYTF
CDR3nt: TGCGCCAGCAGCTTGGGGGACAGGGTATATGGCTACACCTTC
abundance: .
j_gene: TRBJ1-2
v_gene: TRBV5-1
d_gene: TRBD1

CDR3aa: CASSPDRVQPQHF
CDR3nt: TGTGCCAGCAGCCCGGACAGGGTTCAGCCCCAGCATTTT
abundance: .
j_gene: TRBJ1-5
v_gene: TRBV7-2
d_gene: TRBD1

CDR3aa: CASSPQLNTEAFF
CDR3nt: TGTGCCAGCAGCCCCCAGTTGAACACTGAAGCTTTCTTT
abundance: .
j_gene: TRBJ1-1
v_gene: TRBV9
d_gene: .

CDR3aa: CASSPREVSYEQHF
CDR3nt: TGTGCCAGTAGTCCCAGGGAGGTCTCCTACGAGCAGCACTTC
abundance: .
j_gene: TRBJ2-7
v_gene: TRBV19
d_gene: .

CDR3aa: CASSLRGGYEQYF
CDR3nt: TGTGCCAGCAGCTTACGGGGGGGCTACGAGCAGTACTTC
abundance: few
j_gene: TRBJ2-7
v_gene: TRBV7-8
d_gene: TRBD2

CDR3aa: CATNRGRGNQPQHF
CDR3nt: TGTGCCACGAACAGGGGGCGAGGCAATCAGCCCCAGCATTTT
abundance: .
j_gene: TRBJ1-5
v_gene: TRBV2
d_gene: TRBD1

CDR3aa: CASRLRARVNEKLFF
CDR3nt: TGTGCCAGCAGACTTAGGGCCAGGGTTAATGAAAAACTGTTTTTT
abundance: .
j_gene: TRBJ1-4
v_gene: TRBV6-1
d_gene: .

CDR3aa: CASSLRGNNQPQHF
CDR3nt: TGTGCCAGCAGCCTCAGGGGTAACAATCAGCCCCAGCATTTT
abundance: .
j_gene: TRBJ1-5
v_gene: TRBV5-6
d_gene: .

CDR3aa: CASGRTGYNEQFF
CDR3nt: TGTGCCAGCGGAAGGACAGGCTACAATGAGCAGTTCTTC
abundance: .
j_gene: TRBJ2-1
v_gene: TRBV25-1
d_gene: TRBD1

CDR3aa: CASSLAVLAEAFF
CDR3nt: TGTGCCAGCAGCTTAGCAGTATTAGCTGAAGCTTTCTTT
abundance: .
j_gene: TRBJ1-1
v_gene: TRBV7-2
d_gene: .

CDR3aa: CASSPFWDRGYNEQFF
CDR3nt: TGTGCCAGTAGCCCCTTCTGGGACAGGGGCTACAATGAGCAGTTCTTC
abundance: .
j_gene: TRBJ2-1
v_gene: TRBV19
d_gene: TRBD1

CDR3aa: CASSESLRQGISPLHF
CDR3nt: TGTGCCAGCAGCGAGAGCCTCAGACAGGGGATTTCACCCCTCCACTTT
abundance: .
j_gene: TRBJ1-6
v_gene: TRBV9
d_gene: TRBD1

CDR3aa: CASSGQRKTRYNEQFF
CDR3nt: TGTGCCAGCAGTGGACAGAGGAAAACCCGCTACAATGAGCAGTTCTTC
abundance: .
j_gene: TRBJ2-1
v_gene: TRBV2
d_gene: .

CDR3aa: CATSSRGPAQMWQLFF
CDR3nt: TGTGCCACCAGCAGTAGAGGGCCTGCCCAGATGTGGCAACTGTTTTTT
abundance: .
j_gene: TRBJ1-4
v_gene: TRBV15
d_gene: .

CDR3aa: CASSLNYQGNRIATNEKLFF
CDR3nt: TGTGCCAGCAGCCTCAATTACCAGGGGAACAGGATTGCAACTAATGAAAAACTGTTTTTT
abundance: .
j_gene: TRBJ1-4
v_gene: TRBV16
d_gene: .

CDR3aa: CASSFGSSEQYF
CDR3nt: TGTGCCAGCAGCTTTGGCTCATCCGAGCAGTACTTC
abundance: .
j_gene: TRBJ2-7
v_gene: TRBV5-5
d_gene: .